This TCR beta chain emerged from a study of blood T cell repertoires in COVID-19. The V and J ends lost 3 bases and 2 bases, in that order; junction bases with no gene match: 11. Per germline, CDR1 MGHRA and CDR2 YSYEKL. The CDR3 runs 18 residues. Clones were sequenced by immunoSEQ multiplex PCR, and TCRdb holds only the in-frame ones, with some missing. There are approximately 210,000 clones in the sample; more than 75% occur only once, and 1.9% lies in the top ten. J is TRBJ1-1 and V is TRBV4-1; TRBD1 matches 11 bases. This TCR was sampled from a man aged 40-50 years with active or convalescent COVID-19. The sequenced sample was peripheral blood. The DNA of the CDR3 is TGCGCCAGCAGCCAGACGCGGACAGGGGGCCCCCGAAACACTGAAGCTTTCTTT. Its translation is CASSQTRTGGPRNTEAFF.